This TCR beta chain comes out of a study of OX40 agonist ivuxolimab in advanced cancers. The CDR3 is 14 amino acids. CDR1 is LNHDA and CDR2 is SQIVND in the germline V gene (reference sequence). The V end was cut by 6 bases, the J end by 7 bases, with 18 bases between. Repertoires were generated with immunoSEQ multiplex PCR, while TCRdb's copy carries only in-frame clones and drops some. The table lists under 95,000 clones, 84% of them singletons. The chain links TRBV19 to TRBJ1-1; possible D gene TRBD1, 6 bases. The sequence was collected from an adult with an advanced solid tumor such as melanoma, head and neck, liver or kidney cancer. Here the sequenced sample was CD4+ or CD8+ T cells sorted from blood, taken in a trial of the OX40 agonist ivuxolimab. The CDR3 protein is CASSVGHHGGEAFF. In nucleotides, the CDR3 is TGTGCCAGTAGCGTGGGACACCACGGAGGTGAAGCTTTCTTT.